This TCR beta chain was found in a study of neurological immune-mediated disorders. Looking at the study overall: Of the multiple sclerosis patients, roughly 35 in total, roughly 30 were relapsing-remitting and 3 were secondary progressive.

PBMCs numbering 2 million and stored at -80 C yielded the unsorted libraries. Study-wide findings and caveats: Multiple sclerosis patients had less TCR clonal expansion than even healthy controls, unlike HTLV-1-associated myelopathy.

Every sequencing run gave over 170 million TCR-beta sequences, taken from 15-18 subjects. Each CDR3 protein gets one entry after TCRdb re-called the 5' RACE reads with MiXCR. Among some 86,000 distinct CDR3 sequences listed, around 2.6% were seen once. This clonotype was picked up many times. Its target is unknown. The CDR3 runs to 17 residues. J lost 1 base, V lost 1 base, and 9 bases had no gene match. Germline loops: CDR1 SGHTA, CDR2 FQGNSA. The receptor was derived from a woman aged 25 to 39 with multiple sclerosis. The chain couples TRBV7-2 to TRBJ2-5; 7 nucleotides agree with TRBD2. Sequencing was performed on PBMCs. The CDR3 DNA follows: TGTGCCAGCAGCTTAGTTCCGGCGGGAGCCCCCCAAGAGACCCAGTACTTC. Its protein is CASSLVPAGAPQETQYF.